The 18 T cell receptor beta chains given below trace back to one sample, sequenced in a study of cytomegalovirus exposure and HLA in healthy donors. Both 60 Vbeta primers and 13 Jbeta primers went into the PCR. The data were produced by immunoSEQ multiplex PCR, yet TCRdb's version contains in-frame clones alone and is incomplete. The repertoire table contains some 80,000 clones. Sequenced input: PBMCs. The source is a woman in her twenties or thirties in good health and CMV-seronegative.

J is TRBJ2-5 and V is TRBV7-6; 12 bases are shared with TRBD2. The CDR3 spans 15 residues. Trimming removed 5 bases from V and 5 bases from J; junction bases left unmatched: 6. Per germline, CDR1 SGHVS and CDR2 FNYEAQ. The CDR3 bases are TGTGCCAGCAGCGCACTAGCGGGGGGCGGGGAGACCCAGTACTTC. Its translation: CASSALAGGGETQYF. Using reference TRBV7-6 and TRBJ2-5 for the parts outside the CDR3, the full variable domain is GAGVSQSPRYKVTKRGQDVALRCDPISGHVSLYWYRQALGQGPEFLTYFNYEAQQDKSGLPNDRFSAERPEGSISTLTIQRTEQRDSAMYRCASSALAGGGETQYFGPGTRLLVL.

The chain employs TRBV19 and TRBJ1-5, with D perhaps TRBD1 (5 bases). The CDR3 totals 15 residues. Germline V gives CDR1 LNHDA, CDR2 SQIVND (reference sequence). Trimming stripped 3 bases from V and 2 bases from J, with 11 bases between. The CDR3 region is CASSIFGRGNQPQHF. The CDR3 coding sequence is TGTGCCAGTAGTATCTTTGGCAGGGGCAATCAGCCCCAGCATTTT.

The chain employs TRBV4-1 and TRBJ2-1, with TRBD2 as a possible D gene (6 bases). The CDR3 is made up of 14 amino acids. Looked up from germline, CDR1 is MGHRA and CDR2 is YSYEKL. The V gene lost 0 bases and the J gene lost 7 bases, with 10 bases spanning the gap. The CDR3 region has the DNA TGCGCCAGCAGCCAAGATCTAGGGAGGAATGAGCAGTTCTTC. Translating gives CASSQDLGRNEQFF.

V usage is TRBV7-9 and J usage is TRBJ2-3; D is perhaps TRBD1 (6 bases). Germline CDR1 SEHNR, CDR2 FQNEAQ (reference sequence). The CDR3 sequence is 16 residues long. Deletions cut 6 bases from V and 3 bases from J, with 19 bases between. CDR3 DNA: TGTGCCAGCAGTTTCAGGAGGCTTCAGGGGACAGATACGCAGTATTTT. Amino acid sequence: CASSFRRLQGTDTQYF.

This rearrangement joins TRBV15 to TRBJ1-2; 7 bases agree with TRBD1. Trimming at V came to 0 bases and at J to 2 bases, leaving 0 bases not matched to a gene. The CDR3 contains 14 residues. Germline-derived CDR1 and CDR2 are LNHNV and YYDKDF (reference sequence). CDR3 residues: CATSREQGNYGYTF. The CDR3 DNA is TGTGCCACCAGCAGAGAACAGGGGAACTATGGCTACACCTTC.

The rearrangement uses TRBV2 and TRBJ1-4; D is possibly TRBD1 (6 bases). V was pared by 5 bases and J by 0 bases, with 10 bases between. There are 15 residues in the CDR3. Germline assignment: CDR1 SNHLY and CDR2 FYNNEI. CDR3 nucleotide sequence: TGTGCCAGCAGTAGACAGGATGCAACTAATGAAAAACTGTTTTTT. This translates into CASSRQDATNEKLFF. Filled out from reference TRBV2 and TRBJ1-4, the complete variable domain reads EPEVTQTPSHQVTQMGQEVILRCVPISNHLYFYWYRQILGQKVEFLVSFYNNEISEKSEIFDDQFSVERPDGSNFTLKIRSTKLEDSAMYFCASSRQDATNEKLFFGSGTQLSVL.

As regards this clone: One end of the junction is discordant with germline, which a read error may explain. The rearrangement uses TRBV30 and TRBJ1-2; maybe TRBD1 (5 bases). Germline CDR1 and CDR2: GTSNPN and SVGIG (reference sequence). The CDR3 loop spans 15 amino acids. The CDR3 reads CAGSVLRGAGNGYTF. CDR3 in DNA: TGTGCCGGGAGTGTACTCCGTGGGGCTGGGAATGGCTACACCTTC.

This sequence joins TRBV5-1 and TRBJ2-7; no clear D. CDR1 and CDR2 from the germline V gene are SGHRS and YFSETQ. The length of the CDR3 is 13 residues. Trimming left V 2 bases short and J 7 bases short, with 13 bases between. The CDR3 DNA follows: TGCGCCAGCAGCTTTTGCAGTGCCCAGGAGCAGTACTTC. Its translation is CASSFCSAQEQYF.

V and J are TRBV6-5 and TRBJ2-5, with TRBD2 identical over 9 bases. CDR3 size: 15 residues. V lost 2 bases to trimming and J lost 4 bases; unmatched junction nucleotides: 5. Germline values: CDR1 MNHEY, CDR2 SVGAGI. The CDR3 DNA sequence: TGTGCCAGCAGTTACAATCAGCGGGGGGCAGAGACCCAGTACTTC. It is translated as CASSYNQRGAETQYF.

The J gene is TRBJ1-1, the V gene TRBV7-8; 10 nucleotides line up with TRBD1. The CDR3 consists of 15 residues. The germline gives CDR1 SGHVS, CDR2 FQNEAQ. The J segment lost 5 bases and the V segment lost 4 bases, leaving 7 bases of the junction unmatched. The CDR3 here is CASSSGTGVNTEAFF. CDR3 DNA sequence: TGTGCCAGCAGCTCCGGGACAGGGGTAAATACTGAAGCTTTCTTT.

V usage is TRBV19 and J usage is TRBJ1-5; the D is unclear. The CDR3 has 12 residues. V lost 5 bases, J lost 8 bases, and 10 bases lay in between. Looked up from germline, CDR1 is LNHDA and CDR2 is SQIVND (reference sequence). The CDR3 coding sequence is TGTGCCAGTAGTGCCCTCACGGAGCCCCAGCATTTT. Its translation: CASSALTEPQHF. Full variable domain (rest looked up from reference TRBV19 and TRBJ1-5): DGGITQSPKYLFRKEGQNVTLSCEQNLNHDAMYWYRQDPGQGLRLIYYSQIVNDFQKGDIAEGYSVSREKKESFPLTVTSAQKNPTAFYLCASSALTEPQHFGDGTRLSIL.

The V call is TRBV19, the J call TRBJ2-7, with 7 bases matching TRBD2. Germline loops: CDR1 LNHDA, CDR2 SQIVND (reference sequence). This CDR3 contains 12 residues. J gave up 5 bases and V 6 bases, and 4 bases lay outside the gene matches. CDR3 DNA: TGTGCCAGTAGCCCCAGCGGGAACGAGCAGTACTTC. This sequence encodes CASSPSGNEQYF.

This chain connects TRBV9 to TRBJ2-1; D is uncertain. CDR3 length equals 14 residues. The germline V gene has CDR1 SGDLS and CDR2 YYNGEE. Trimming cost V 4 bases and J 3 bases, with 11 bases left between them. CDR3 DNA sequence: TGTGCCAGCAGCCCCGGGTCTATCTACAATGAGCAGTTCTTC. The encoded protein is CASSPGSIYNEQFF.

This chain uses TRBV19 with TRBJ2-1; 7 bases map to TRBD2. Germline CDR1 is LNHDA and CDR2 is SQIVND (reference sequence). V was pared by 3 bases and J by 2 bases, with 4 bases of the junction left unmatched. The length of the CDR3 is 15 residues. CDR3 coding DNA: TGTGCCAGTAGTATCACTAGCGAACCCTACAATGAGCAGTTCTTC. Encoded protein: CASSITSEPYNEQFF.

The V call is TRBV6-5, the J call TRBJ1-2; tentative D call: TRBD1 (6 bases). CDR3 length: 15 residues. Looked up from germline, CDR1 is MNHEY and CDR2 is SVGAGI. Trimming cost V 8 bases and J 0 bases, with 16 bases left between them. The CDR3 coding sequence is TGTGCCAGCGGAACCGGGACACCCACTAACTATGGCTACACCTTC. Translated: CASGTGTPTNYGYTF.

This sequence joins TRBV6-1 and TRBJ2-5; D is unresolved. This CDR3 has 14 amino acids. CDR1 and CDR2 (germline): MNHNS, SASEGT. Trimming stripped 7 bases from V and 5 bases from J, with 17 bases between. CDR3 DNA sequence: TGTGCCAGCACTCTAGACTCCGTGGGTGAGACCCAGTACTTC. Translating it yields CASTLDSVGETQYF.

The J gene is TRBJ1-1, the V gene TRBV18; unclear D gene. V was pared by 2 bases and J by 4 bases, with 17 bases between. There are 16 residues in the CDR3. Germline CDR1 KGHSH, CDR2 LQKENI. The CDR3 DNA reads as TGTGCCAGCTCACCAAAAAGTATGGCGGGCACCACTGAAGCTTTCTTT. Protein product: CASSPKSMAGTTEAFF.

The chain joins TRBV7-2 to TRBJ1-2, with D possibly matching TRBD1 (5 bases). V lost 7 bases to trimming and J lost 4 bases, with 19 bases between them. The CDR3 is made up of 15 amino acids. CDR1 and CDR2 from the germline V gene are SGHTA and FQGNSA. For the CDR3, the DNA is TGTGCCAGCACCACAGACAGTAAAGCAGGCTATGGCTACACCTTC. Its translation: CASTTDSKAGYGYTF.